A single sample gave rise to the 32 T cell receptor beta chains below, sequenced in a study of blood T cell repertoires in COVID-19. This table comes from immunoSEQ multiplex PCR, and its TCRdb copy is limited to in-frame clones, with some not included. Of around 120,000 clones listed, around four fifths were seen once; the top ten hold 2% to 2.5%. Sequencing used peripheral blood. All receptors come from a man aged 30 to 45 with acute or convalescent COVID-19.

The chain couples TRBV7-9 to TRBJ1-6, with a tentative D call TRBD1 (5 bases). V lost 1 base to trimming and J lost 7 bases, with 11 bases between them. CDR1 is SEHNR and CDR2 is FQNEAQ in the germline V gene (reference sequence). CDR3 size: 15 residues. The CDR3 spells CASSLDSAGNSPLHF. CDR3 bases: TGTGCCAGCAGCTTAGATTCGGCAGGGAATTCACCCCTCCACTTT.

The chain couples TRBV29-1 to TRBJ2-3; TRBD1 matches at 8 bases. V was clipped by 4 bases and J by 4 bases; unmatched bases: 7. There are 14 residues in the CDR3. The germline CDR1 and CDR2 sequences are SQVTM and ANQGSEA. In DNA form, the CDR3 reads TGCAGCGTTGCCCAGGGGGCGCCGGCAGATACGCAGTATTTT. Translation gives CSVAQGAPADTQYF.

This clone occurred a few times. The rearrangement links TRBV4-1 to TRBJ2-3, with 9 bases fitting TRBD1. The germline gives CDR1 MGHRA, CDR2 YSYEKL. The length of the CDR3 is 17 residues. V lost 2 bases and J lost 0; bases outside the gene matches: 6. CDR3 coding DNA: TGCGCCAGCAGCCAATCCGGGACAGGGTCTAGCACAGATACGCAGTATTTT. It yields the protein CASSQSGTGSSTDTQYF.

The CDR3 DNA follows: TGTGCCAGCAGCCACACAGACAGGGGGTTCTATGGCTACACCTTC. Amino acid sequence: CASSHTDRGFYGYTF. The V gene is TRBV3-1 (or the pseudogene TRBV3-2), the J gene TRBJ1-2; TRBD1 matches at 9 bases. This CDR3 has 15 residues. V dropped 3 bases and J dropped 4; count of bases not matched to a gene: 6. Germline CDR1 reads LGHDT; CDR2 reads YNNKEL (reference sequence).

As DNA, the CDR3 is TGTGCCAGCAGCCAAGGGGCCGGGAGCTCCTACGAGCAGTACTTC. Amino acid sequence: CASSQGAGSSYEQYF. This chain links TRBV3-1 (or the pseudogene TRBV3-2) with TRBJ2-7, with a tentative D call TRBD2 (6 bases). CDR3 length: 15 residues. V was clipped by 1 base and J by 0 bases, with 10 bases between them. Germline CDR1 LGHDT, CDR2 YNNKEL (reference sequence).

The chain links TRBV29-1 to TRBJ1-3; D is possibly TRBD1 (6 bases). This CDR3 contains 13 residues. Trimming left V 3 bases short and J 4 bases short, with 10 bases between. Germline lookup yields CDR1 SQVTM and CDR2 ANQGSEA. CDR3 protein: CSVDLQGGNTIYF. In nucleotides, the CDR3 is TGCAGCGTTGATTTACAGGGAGGAAACACCATATATTTT.

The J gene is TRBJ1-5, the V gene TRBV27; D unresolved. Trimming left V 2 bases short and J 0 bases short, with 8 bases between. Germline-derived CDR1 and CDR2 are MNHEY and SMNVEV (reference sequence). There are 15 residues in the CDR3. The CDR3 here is CASSLTVYSNQPQHF. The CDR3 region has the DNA TGTGCCAGCAGTTTAACGGTATATAGCAATCAGCCCCAGCATTTT.

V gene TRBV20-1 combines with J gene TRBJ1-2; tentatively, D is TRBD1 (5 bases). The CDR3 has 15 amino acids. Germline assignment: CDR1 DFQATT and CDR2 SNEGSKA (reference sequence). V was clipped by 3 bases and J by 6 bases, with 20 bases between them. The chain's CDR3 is CSASRDGGGRNGYTF. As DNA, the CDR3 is TGCAGTGCTAGTCGCGACGGGGGTGGGAGGAATGGCTACACCTTC.

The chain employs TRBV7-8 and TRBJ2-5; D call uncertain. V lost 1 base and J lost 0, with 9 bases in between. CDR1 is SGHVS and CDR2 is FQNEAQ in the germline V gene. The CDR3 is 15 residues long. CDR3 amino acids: CASSLVGGNQETQYF. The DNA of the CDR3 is TGTGCCAGCAGCTTAGTCGGCGGCAACCAAGAGACCCAGTACTTC.

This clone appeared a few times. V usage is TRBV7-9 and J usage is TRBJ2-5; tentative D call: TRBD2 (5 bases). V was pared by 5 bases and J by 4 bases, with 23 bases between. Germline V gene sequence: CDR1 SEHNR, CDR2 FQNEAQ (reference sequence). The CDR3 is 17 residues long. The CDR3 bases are TGTGCCAGCAGCCCGCGAACACCGGGAACCCCGGGAGAGACCCAGTACTTC. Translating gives CASSPRTPGTPGETQYF.

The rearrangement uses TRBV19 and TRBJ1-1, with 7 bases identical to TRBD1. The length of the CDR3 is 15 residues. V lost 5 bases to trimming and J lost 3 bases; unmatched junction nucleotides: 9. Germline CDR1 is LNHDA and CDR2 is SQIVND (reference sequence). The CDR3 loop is CASSSLDRDHTEAFF. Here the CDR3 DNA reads TGTGCCAGTAGTTCCCTCGACAGGGACCACACTGAAGCTTTCTTT.

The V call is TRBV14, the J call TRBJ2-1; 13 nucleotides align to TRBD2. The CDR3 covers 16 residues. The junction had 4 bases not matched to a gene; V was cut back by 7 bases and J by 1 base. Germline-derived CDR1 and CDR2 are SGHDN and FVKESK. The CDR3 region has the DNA TGTGCCAGCACCGGACTAGCGGGAGCATCCTACAATGAGCAGTTCTTC. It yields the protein CASTGLAGASYNEQFF.

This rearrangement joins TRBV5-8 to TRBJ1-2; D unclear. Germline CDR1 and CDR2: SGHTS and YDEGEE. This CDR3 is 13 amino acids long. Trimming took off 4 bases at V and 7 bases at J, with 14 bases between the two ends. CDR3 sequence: CASSSGNDSGYTF. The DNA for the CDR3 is TGTGCCAGCAGCAGCGGGAACGACTCTGGCTACACCTTC. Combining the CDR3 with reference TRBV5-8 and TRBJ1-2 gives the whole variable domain EAGVTQSPTHLIKTRGQQATLRCSPISGHTSVYWYQQALGLGLQFLLWYDEGEERNRGNFPPRFSGRQFPNYSSELNVNALELEDSALYLCASSSGNDSGYTFGSGTRLTVV.

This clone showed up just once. This CDR3 reads CASSAGTSGLSGELFF. CDR3 nucleotides: TGTGCCAGCAGCGCCGGGACTAGCGGTTTGTCCGGGGAGCTGTTTTTT. The chain recombines TRBV5-4 with TRBJ2-2; 11 bases agree with TRBD2. The CDR3 is made up of 16 amino acids. Trimming took 4 bases from V and 6 from J; bases not matched to a gene: 8. In germline, CDR1 is SGHNT, CDR2 YYREEE (reference sequence).

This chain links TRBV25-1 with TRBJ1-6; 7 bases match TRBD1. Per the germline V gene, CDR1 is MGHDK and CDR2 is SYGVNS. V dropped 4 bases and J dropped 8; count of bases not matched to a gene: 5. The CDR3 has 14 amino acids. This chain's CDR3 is CASSADRWHSPLHF. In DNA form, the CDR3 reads TGTGCCAGCAGTGCGGACAGGTGGCATTCACCCCTCCACTTT.

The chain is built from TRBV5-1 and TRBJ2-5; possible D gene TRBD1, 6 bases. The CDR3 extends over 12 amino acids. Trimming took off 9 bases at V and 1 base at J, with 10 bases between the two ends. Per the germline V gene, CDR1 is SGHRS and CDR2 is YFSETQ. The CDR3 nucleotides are TGCGCCACCAGGGGCCTCCAAGAGACCCAGTACTTC. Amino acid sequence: CATRGLQETQYF.

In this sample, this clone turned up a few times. The DNA for the CDR3 is TGTGCCAGCAGCCAAGAGGAGACAGGGACCTTCAATCAGCCCCAGCATTTT. It translates to CASSQEETGTFNQPQHF. V is TRBV4-2 and J is TRBJ1-5, with 7 bases lining up with TRBD1. Germline trimming cut 0 bases from V and 3 bases from J; bases unmatched to any gene: 8. The V gene's germline CDR1 is LGHNA and CDR2 YNFKEQ. This CDR3 has 17 amino acids.

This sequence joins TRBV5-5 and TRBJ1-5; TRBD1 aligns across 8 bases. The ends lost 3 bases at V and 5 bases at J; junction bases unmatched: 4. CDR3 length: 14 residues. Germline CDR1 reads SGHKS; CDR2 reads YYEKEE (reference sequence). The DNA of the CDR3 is TGTGCCAGCAGCTACTACAGGGGGGATCAGCCCCAGCATTTT. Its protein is CASSYYRGDQPQHF.

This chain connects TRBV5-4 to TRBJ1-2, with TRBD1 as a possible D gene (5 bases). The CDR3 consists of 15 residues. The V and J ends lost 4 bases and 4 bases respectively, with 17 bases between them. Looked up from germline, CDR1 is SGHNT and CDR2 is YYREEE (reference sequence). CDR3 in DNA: TGTGCCAGCAGCCCCGACAGCGTTAAGAGCTATGGCTACACCTTC. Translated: CASSPDSVKSYGYTF.

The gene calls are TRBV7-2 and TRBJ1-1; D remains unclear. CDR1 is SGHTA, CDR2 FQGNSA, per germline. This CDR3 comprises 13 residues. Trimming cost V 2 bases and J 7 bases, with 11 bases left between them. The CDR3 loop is CASSLTSPLEAFF. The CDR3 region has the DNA TGTGCCAGCAGCTTAACCAGTCCCCTTGAAGCTTTCTTT.

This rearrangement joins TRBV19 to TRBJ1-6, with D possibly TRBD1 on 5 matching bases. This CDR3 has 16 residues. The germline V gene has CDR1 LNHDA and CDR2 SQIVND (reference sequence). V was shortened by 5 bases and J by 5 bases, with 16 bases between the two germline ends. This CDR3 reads CASSSRTGVNNSPLHF. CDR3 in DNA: TGTGCCAGTAGTTCTCGTACAGGAGTAAATAATTCACCCCTCCACTTT.

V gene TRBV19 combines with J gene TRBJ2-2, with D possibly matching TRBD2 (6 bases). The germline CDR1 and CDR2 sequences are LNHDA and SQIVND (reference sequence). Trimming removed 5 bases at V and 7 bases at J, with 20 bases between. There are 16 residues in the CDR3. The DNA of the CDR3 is TGTGCCAGTAGTGCACGGGGGACTGGGAAGGTCGGGGAGCTGTTTTTT. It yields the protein CASSARGTGKVGELFF. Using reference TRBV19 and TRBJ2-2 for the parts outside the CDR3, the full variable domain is DGGITQSPKYLFRKEGQNVTLSCEQNLNHDAMYWYRQDPGQGLRLIYYSQIVNDFQKGDIAEGYSVSREKKESFPLTVTSAQKNPTAFYLCASSARGTGKVGELFFGEGSRLTVL.

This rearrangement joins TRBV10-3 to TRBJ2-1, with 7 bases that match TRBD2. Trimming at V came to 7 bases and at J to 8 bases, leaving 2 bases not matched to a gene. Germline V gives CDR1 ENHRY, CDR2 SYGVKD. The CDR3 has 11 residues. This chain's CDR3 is CAITSGDEQFF. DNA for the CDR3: TGTGCCATCACCAGCGGGGATGAGCAGTTCTTC.

The CDR3 nucleotides are TGTGCCGGCCCAAGGGACACTAACTATGGCTACACCTTC. Protein sequence: CAGPRDTNYGYTF. The rearrangement links TRBV30 to TRBJ1-2, with D perhaps matching TRBD1 (6 bases). Germline lookup yields CDR1 GTSNPN and CDR2 SVGIG (reference sequence). This CDR3 is 13 amino acids long. The V and J ends lost 8 bases and 0 bases respectively, with 13 bases between them.

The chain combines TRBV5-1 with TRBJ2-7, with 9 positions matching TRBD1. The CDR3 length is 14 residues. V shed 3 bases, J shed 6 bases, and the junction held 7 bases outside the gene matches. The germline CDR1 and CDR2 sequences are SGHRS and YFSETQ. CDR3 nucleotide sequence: TGCGCCAGCAGCTCCGGGACAGGGCCAGGCGAGCAGTACGTC. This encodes CASSSGTGPGEQYV.

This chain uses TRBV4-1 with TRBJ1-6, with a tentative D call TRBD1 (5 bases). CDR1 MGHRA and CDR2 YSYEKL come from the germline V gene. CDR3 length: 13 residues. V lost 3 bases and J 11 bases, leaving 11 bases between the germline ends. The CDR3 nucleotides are TGCGCCAGCAGCCAGGGGCCGGGGGCACCCCTCCACTTT. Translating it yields CASSQGPGAPLHF.

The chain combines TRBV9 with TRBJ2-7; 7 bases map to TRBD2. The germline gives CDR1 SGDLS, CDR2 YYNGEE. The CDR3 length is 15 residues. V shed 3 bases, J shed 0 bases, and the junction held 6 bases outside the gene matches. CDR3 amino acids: CASSAGLGSSYEQYF. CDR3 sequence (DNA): TGTGCCAGCAGCGCCGGACTAGGAAGCTCCTACGAGCAGTACTTC.

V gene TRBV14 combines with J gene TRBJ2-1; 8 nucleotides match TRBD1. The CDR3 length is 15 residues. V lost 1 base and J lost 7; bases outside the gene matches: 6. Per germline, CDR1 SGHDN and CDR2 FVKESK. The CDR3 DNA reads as TGTGCCAGCAGCCAAGGACAGGGGACGTGGAATGAGCAGTTCTTC. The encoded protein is CASSQGQGTWNEQFF.

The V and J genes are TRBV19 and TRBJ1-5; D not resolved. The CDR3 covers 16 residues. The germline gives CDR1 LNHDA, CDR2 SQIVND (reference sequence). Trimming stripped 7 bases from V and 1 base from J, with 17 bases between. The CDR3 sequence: CASKGIEVLSNQPQHF. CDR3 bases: TGTGCCAGTAAAGGCATCGAGGTATTGAGCAATCAGCCCCAGCATTTT.

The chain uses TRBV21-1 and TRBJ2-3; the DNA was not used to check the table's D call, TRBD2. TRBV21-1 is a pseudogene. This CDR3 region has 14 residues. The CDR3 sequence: CASSTTSQTYTQYF. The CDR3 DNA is TGTGCCAGCAGCACGACTAGCCAGACGTATACGCAGTATTTT.

For the CDR3, the DNA is TGTGCCATCAGCACCCGGGGAGAGAGCAATTCACCCCTCCACTTT. Residues: CAISTRGESNSPLHF. This chain connects TRBV10-3 to TRBJ1-6; D remains unclear. V was shortened by 6 bases and J by 7 bases, with 16 bases between the two germline ends. CDR1 and CDR2 from the germline V gene are ENHRY and SYGVKD. The CDR3 contains 15 residues.

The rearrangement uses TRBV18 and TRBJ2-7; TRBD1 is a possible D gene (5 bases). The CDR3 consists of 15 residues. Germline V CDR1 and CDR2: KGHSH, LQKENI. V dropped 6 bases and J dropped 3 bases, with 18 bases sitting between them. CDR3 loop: CASSNGHGPSYEQYF. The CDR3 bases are TGTGCCAGCTCTAACGGACACGGACCAAGCTACGAGCAGTACTTC.